A single sample gave rise to the 26 T cell receptor beta chains below, sequenced in a study of blood T cell repertoires in COVID-19. Sequencing used immunoSEQ multiplex PCR; TCRdb keeps in-frame clones, though not all of them. The sample yields some 250,000 clones, about 80% seen once. Sequencing was done on a sample of peripheral blood. These receptors all stem from a man aged 30 to 39 who had recovered from COVID-19.

This clone showed up just a few times. The chain joins TRBV5-5 to TRBJ2-2; TRBD1 matches 7 bases. The length of the CDR3 is 14 residues. V was clipped by 4 bases and J by 4 bases; unmatched bases: 4. CDR1 is SGHKS and CDR2 is YYEKEE in the germline V gene (reference sequence). CDR3 sequence (DNA): TGTGCCAGCAGCCTGACAGGGCGCACCGGGGAGCTGTTTTTT. Its protein product is CASSLTGRTGELFF.

V usage is TRBV2 and J usage is TRBJ1-4, with 8 bases that match TRBD1. V lost 7 bases to trimming and J lost 3 bases; unmatched junction nucleotides: 4. This CDR3 spans 14 amino acids. CDR1 and CDR2 from the germline V gene are SNHLY and FYNNEI. CDR3 sequence (DNA): TGTGCCAGCAATCAGGGGGCACCTAATGAAAAACTGTTTTTT. Translating gives CASNQGAPNEKLFF.

The gene calls are TRBV28 and TRBJ2-7; no reliable D call. With 6 bases removed from V and 9 bases from J, the gap between germline ends came to 15 bases. The CDR3 is 12 amino acids. Per germline, CDR1 MDHEN and CDR2 SYDVKM. In DNA form, the CDR3 reads TGTGCCAGCAGCTCCGGCCTAGGCGCGCAGTACTTC. Its translation: CASSSGLGAQYF.

This sequence joins TRBV7-8 and TRBJ1-1, with 10 bases matching TRBD1. CDR3 length: 18 amino acids. CDR1 and CDR2 (germline): SGHVS, FQNEAQ. The V gene end was trimmed by 3 bases and the J gene end by 2 bases; junction bases not matched to a gene: 12. The CDR3: CASSFNPTGGMGNTEAFF. The CDR3 DNA reads TGTGCCAGCAGCTTTAACCCGACAGGGGGCATGGGTAACACTGAAGCTTTCTTT. Together with reference TRBV7-8 and TRBJ1-1, the CDR3 gives the full variable domain: GAGVSQSPRYKVAKRGQDVALRCDPISGHVSLFWYQQALGQGPEFLTYFQNEAQLDKSGLPSDRFFAERPEGSVSTLKIQRTQQEDSAVYLCASSFNPTGGMGNTEAFFGQGTRLTVV.

The V gene is TRBV10-3, the J gene TRBJ1-2; TRBD1 aligns across 7 bases. The germline V gene has CDR1 ENHRY and CDR2 SYGVKD. The V gene end was trimmed by 6 bases and the J gene end by 1 base; junction bases not matched to a gene: 8. The CDR3 is 15 residues long. CDR3 amino acids: CAISGKQGNNYGYTF. The CDR3 DNA reads as TGTGCCATCAGCGGAAAACAGGGGAATAACTATGGCTACACCTTC.

This clone has only one observation. V is TRBV19 and J is TRBJ2-3; D is perhaps TRBD2 (6 bases). Trimming removed 6 bases at V and 2 bases at J, with 21 bases between. Germline-derived CDR1 and CDR2 are LNHDA and SQIVND (reference sequence). The CDR3 runs to 17 residues. The CDR3 DNA follows: TGTGCCAGTAGGGGATTGAAATGGGACTTACACACAGATACGCAGTATTTT. Its translation: CASRGLKWDLHTDTQYF.

In regard to this clone: The identical CDR3 is also encoded by other nucleotide sequences in the sample. The chain couples TRBV10-2 to TRBJ1-1; 7 nucleotides line up with TRBD1. CDR1 and CDR2 from the germline V gene are WSHSY and SAAADI. Trimming cost V 6 bases and J 8 bases; bases outside gene matches: 3. This CDR3 region has 11 residues. The CDR3, as DNA: TGCGCCAGCAGCGAAGGGGGCGAAGCTTTCTTT. Its protein product is CASSEGGEAFF.

This clone was observed a single time. V and J are TRBV4-2 and TRBJ2-3; 9 bases match TRBD2. The trim removed 1 base at V and 2 bases at J, leaving 1 base unmatched. The CDR3 sequence is 15 residues long. Germline V gene sequence: CDR1 LGHNA, CDR2 YNFKEQ. This CDR3 reads CASSQASGDTDTQYF. CDR3 nucleotides: TGTGCCAGCAGCCAAGCTAGCGGGGACACAGATACGCAGTATTTT.

V and J are TRBV3-1 (or the pseudogene TRBV3-2) and TRBJ2-7; D is unresolved. CDR1 is LGHDT, CDR2 YNNKEL, per germline (reference sequence). The CDR3 consists of 14 residues. V was cut by 1 base and J by 1 base, with 8 bases left in between. The CDR3 coding sequence is TGTGCCAGCAGCCAAGGATTCGGGTCCTACGAGCAGTACTTC. Its translation: CASSQGFGSYEQYF.

The chain links TRBV9 to TRBJ1-4, with D hard to call. Germline assignment: CDR1 SGDLS and CDR2 YYNGEE. CDR3 length: 17 amino acids. Trimming took 0 bases from V and 5 from J, leaving 17 bases between them. CDR3 residues: CASSVDGVGPTNEKLFF. CDR3 nucleotide sequence: TGTGCCAGCAGCGTAGACGGGGTCGGACCCACCAATGAAAAACTGTTTTTT.

J is TRBJ2-7 and V is TRBV5-6, with D possibly being TRBD2 (5 bases). This CDR3 contains 16 residues. The V gene lost 0 bases and the J gene lost 0 bases, with 13 bases spanning the gap. CDR1 is SGHDT and CDR2 is YYEEEE in the germline V gene. The CDR3 nucleotides are TGTGCCAGCAGCTTGGGGACTTACGCAAGCTCCTACGAGCAGTACTTC. Protein product: CASSLGTYASSYEQYF.

V and J are TRBV3-1 (or the pseudogene TRBV3-2) and TRBJ2-3, with D possibly being TRBD2 (6 bases). Germline assignment: CDR1 LGHDT and CDR2 YNNKEL (reference sequence). The CDR3 extends over 13 amino acids. Deletions cut 5 bases from V and 5 bases from J, with 11 bases between. The CDR3 loop reads CASSKAGGDTQYF. CDR3 sequence (DNA): TGTGCCAGCAGCAAAGCCGGGGGAGATACGCAGTATTTT.

V usage is TRBV5-1 and J usage is TRBJ1-1; D unresolved. From germline, CDR1 is SGHRS and CDR2 YFSETQ. V lost 0 bases and J lost 4, with 13 bases in between. CDR3 length equals 15 residues. The DNA of the CDR3 is TGCGCCAGCAGCTTGGGGAGGGTAGGATTCACTGAAGCTTTCTTT. This codes for CASSLGRVGFTEAFF.

V and J are TRBV6-5 and TRBJ1-6; TRBD1 aligns across 7 bases. The V gene's germline CDR1 is MNHEY and CDR2 SVGAGI. The CDR3 runs to 15 residues. The junction had 9 bases not matched to a gene; V was cut back by 5 bases and J by 8 bases. CDR3 protein: CASSPPGQVDSPLHF. The DNA of the CDR3 is TGTGCCAGCAGTCCTCCTGGACAGGTTGATTCACCCCTCCACTTT.

The rearrangement uses TRBV7-8 and TRBJ2-5; TRBD2 agrees at 7 bases. The ends lost 5 bases at V and 5 bases at J; junction bases unmatched: 5. The germline V gene encodes CDR1 SGHVS and CDR2 FQNEAQ. The CDR3 extends over 13 amino acids. CDR3: CASSPGLGETQYF. The CDR3 region has the DNA TGTGCCAGCAGCCCCGGACTAGGGGAGACCCAGTACTTC.

In this sample, this clone turned up a few times. This sequence joins TRBV10-1 and TRBJ1-1; the D gene is possibly TRBD1 (6 bases). V lost 6 bases and J lost 6, with 14 bases in between. The germline CDR1 and CDR2 sequences are WNHNN and SYGVQD (reference sequence). This CDR3 is 13 amino acids long. CDR3 in amino acids: CASSNNRVSEAFF. In DNA form, the CDR3 reads TGCGCCAGCAGCAACAACAGGGTCTCTGAAGCTTTCTTT.

This chain joins TRBV6-4 and TRBJ2-5; 8 bases map to TRBD1. The germline CDR1 and CDR2 sequences are MRHNA and SNTAGT. The ends lost 0 bases at V and 7 bases at J; junction bases unmatched: 1. The CDR3 loop spans 13 amino acids. The CDR3 spells CASSDSTGGTQYF. DNA of the CDR3: TGTGCCAGCAGTGACTCAACAGGGGGGACCCAGTACTTC.

The chain is built from TRBV15 and TRBJ2-7; no clear D gene. Germline CDR1 and CDR2: LNHNV and YYDKDF (reference sequence). V was shortened by 0 bases and J by 1 base, with 10 bases between the two germline ends. There are 15 residues in the CDR3. The CDR3 DNA sequence: TGTGCCACCAGCAGAGATTTCACTGAATCCTACGAGCAGTACGTC. Protein product: CATSRDFTESYEQYV.

The rearrangement joins TRBV29-1 to TRBJ2-5; D is unclear. This CDR3 is 12 amino acids long. In germline, CDR1 is SQVTM, CDR2 ANQGSEA. V was clipped by 6 bases and J by 1 base, with 9 bases between them. CDR3 in DNA: TGCAGCGTATCGCGACTCCAAGAGACCCAGTACTTC. This translates into CSVSRLQETQYF.

The CDR3 loop is CASSFDRLTYEQYV. As DNA, the CDR3 is TGTGCCAGCAGCTTTGACAGGCTAACCTACGAGCAGTACGTC. This chain links TRBV12-1 with TRBJ2-7; TRBD1, the table's D call, lacks a check against the DNA. TRBV12-1 is classified as a pseudogene. The CDR3 runs 14 residues.

The table lists this clone with a count of one. The CDR3 is CATSRDRYEQFF. In DNA, the CDR3 is TGTGCCACCAGCAGAGATAGATATGAGCAGTTCTTC. This chain uses TRBV15 with TRBJ2-1; no firm D call. The ends were cut back, 0 bases at V and 8 bases at J, with 5 bases in the middle. The CDR3 is made up of 12 amino acids. The germline CDR1 and CDR2 sequences are LNHNV and YYDKDF (reference sequence).

The chain employs TRBV6-5 and TRBJ1-1, with 8 positions matching TRBD1. V lost 5 bases to trimming and J lost 11 bases; unmatched junction nucleotides: 7. Germline CDR1 and CDR2: MNHEY and SVGAGI. The CDR3 totals 12 residues. In DNA, the CDR3 is TGTGCCAGCAGTATAACAGGGGGGACGGCTTTCTTT. Residues: CASSITGGTAFF.

The chain combines TRBV3-1 (or the pseudogene TRBV3-2) with TRBJ1-2; the D gene is possibly TRBD1 (6 bases). CDR1 and CDR2 from the germline V gene are LGHDT and YNNKEL (reference sequence). The CDR3 is made up of 16 amino acids. Trimming removed 0 bases at V and 4 bases at J, with 15 bases between. The DNA of the CDR3 is TGTGCCAGCAGCCAAGATTTGCGGGGGCGCGGCTATGGCTACACCTTC. Its protein is CASSQDLRGRGYGYTF.

Only a few counts were recorded for this clone. This chain links TRBV20-1 with TRBJ2-7; TRBD2 might be the D (6 bases). CDR1 DFQATT and CDR2 SNEGSKA come from the germline V gene (reference sequence). V was clipped by 3 bases and J by 7 bases, with 16 bases between them. The CDR3 loop spans 13 amino acids. CDR3 bases: TGCAGTGCTAGTTCCACAGTTGGGGGGGAGCAGTACGTC. Its translation: CSASSTVGGEQYV.

The V and J genes are TRBV21-1 and TRBJ1-5; the table's D call of TRBD1 was not tested on the DNA. TRBV21-1 is assigned pseudogene status. CDR3 length: 18 residues. In DNA, the CDR3 is TGTGCCAGCAGCAGTGGACAGCCAAAGATTTCTCACAATCAGCCCCAGCATTTT. Translating gives CASSSGQPKISHNQPQHF.

This clone was recorded once. V and J are TRBV5-6 and TRBJ2-1; no firm D call. Germline assignment: CDR1 SGHDT and CDR2 YYEEEE. The V end was cut by 2 bases, the J end by 7 bases, with 10 bases between. This CDR3 region has 13 residues. The CDR3 loop reads CASSFWARNEQFF. CDR3 nucleotides: TGTGCCAGCAGCTTTTGGGCGCGTAATGAGCAGTTCTTC.